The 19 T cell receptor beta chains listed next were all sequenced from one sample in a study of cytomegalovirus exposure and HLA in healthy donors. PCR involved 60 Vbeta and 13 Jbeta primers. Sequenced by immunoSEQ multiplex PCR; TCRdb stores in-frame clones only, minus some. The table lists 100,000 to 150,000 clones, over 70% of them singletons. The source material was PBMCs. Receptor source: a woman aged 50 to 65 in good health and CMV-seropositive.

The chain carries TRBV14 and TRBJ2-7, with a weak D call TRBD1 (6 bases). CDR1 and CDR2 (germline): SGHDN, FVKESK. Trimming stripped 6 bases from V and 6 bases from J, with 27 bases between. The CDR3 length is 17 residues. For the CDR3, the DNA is TGTGCCAGCAGTCCGAGTTGGATGGGACACGGACGATTCGAGCAGTACTTC. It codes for CASSPSWMGHGRFEQYF.

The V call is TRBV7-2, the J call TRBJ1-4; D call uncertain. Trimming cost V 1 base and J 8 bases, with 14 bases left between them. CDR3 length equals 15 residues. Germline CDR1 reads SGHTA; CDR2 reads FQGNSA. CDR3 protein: CASSLVSRIGEKLFF. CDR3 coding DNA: TGTGCCAGCAGCTTAGTATCAAGAATCGGGGAAAAACTGTTTTTT.

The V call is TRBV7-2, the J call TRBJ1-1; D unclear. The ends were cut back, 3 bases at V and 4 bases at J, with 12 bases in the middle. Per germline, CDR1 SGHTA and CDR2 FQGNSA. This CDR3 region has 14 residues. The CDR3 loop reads CASSFDGGSTEAFF. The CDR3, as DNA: TGTGCCAGCAGCTTCGACGGAGGAAGCACTGAAGCTTTCTTT.

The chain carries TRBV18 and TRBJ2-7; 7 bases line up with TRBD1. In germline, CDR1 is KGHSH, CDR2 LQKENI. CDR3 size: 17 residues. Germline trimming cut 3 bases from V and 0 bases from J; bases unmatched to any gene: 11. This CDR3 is CASSPLVGDSRSYEQYF. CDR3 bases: TGTGCCAGCTCACCCCTGGTGGGGGACAGCCGCTCCTACGAGCAGTACTTC.

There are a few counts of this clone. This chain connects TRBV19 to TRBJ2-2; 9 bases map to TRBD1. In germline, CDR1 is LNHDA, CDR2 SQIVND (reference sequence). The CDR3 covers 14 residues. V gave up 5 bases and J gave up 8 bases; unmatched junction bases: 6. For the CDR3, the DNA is TGTGCCAGTAGTGCACAGGGGGCTGTGGGGGAGCTGTTTTTT. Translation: CASSAQGAVGELFF.

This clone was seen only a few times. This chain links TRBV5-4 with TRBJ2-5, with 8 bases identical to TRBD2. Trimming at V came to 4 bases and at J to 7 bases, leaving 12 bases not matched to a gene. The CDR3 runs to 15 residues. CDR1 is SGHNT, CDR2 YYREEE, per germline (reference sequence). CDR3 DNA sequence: TGTGCCAGCAGCCACAAAGCGGGGGAAGAGGGGACCCAGTACTTC. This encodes CASSHKAGEEGTQYF. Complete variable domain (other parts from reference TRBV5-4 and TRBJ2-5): ETGVTQSPTHLIKTRGQQVTLRCSSQSGHNTVSWYQQALGQGPQFIFQYYREEENGRGNFPPRFSGLQFPNYSSELNVNALELDDSALYLCASSHKAGEEGTQYFGPGTRLLVL.

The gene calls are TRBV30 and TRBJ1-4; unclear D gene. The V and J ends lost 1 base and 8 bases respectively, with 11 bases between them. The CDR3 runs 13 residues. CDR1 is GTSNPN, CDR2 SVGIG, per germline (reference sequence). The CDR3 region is CAWSGQSGEKLFF. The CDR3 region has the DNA TGTGCCTGGAGTGGCCAGTCAGGAGAAAAACTGTTTTTT.

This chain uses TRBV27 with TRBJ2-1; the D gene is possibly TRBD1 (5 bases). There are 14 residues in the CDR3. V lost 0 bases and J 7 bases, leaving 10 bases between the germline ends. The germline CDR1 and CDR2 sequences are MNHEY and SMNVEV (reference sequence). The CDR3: CASSLSDSRNEQFF. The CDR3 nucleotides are TGTGCCAGCAGTTTATCCGACAGTAGAAATGAGCAGTTCTTC.

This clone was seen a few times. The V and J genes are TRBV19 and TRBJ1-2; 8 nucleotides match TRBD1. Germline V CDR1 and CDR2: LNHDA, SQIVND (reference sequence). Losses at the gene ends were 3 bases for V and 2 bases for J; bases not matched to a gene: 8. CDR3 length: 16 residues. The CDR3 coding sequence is TGTGCCAGTAGTATTTCCTGGCAGGGGGCGAACTATGGCTACACCTTC. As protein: CASSISWQGANYGYTF.

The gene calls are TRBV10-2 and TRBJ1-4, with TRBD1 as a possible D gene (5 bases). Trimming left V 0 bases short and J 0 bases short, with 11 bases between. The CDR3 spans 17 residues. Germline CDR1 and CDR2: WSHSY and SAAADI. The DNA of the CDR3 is TGCGCCAGCAGTGAGTCAGGGGCTGGTGCAACTAATGAAAAACTGTTTTTT. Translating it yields CASSESGAGATNEKLFF.

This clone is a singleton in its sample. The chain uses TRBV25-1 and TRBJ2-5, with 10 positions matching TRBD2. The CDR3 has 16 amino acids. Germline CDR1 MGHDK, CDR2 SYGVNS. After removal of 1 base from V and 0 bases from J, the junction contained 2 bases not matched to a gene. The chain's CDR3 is CASSELTSGYQETQYF. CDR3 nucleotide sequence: TGTGCCAGCAGTGAATTGACTAGCGGGTACCAAGAGACCCAGTACTTC.

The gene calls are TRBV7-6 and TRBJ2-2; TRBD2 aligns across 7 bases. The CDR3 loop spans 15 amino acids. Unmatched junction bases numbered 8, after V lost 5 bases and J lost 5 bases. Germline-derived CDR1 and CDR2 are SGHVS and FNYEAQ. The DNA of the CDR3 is TGTGCCAGCAGCCAAGGGACTAAAATTACCGGGGAGCTGTTTTTT. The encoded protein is CASSQGTKITGELFF.

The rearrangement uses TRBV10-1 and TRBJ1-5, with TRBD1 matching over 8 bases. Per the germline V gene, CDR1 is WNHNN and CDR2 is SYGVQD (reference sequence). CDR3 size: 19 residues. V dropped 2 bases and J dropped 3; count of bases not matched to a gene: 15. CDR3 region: CASSERSGQGWTDNQPQHF. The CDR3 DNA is TGCGCCAGCAGTGAGCGGTCAGGACAGGGCTGGACAGACAATCAGCCCCAGCATTTT.

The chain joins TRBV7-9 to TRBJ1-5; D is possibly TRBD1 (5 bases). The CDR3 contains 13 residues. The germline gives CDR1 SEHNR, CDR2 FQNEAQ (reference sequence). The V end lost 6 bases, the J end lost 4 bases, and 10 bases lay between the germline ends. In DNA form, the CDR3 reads TGTGCCAGCAGTACGACAGCGAATCAGCCCCAGCATTTT. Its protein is CASSTTANQPQHF.

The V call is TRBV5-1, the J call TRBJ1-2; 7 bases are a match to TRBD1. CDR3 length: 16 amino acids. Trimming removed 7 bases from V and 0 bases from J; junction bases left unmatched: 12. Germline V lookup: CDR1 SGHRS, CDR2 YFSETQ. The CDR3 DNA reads TGCGCCAGCCTAATACAACCGGGACAGACTAACTATGGCTACACCTTC. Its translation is CASLIQPGQTNYGYTF.

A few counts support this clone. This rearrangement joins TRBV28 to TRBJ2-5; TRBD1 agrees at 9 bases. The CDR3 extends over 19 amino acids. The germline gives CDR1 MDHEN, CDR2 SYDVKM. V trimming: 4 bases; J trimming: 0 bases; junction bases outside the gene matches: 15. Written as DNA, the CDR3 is TGTGCCAGCAGTTCTAGAAAGGACAGGGGTTTTGTGTACCAAGAGACCCAGTACTTC. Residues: CASSSRKDRGFVYQETQYF. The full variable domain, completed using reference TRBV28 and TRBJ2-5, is DVKVTQSSRYLVKRTGEKVFLECVQDMDHENMFWYRQDPGLGLRLIYFSYDVKMKEKGDIPEGYSVSREKKERFSLILESASTNQTSMYLCASSSRKDRGFVYQETQYFGPGTRLLVL.

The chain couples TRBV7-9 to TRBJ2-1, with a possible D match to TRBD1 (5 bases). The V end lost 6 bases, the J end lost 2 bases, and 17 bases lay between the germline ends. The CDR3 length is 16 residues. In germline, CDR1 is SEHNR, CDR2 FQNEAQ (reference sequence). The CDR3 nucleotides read TGTGCCAGCAGTCCTCAGGGCAGGGATCCCTACAATGAGCAGTTCTTC. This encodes CASSPQGRDPYNEQFF.

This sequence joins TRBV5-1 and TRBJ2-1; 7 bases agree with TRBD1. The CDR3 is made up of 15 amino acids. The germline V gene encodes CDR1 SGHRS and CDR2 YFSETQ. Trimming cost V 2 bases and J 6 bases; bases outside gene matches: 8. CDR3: CASSFSVTGSNEQFF. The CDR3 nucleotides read TGCGCCAGCAGCTTTTCCGTGACAGGGTCCAATGAGCAGTTCTTC.

The CDR3 protein is CASSLGPAGVNNEQFF. CDR3 nucleotides: TGTGCCAGCAGCTTAGGACCGGCGGGGGTGAACAATGAGCAGTTCTTC. This chain uses TRBV7-6 with TRBJ2-1, with 7 bases identical to TRBD2. The V gene's germline CDR1 is SGHVS and CDR2 FNYEAQ. V gave up 1 base and J gave up 5 bases; unmatched junction bases: 8. This CDR3 region has 16 residues.